This TCR beta chain appears in the sequencing data of a study of OX40 agonist ivuxolimab in advanced cancers. Study-wide points: Both blood CD4+ and CD8+ T cells showed clonal growth by week 6 at 0.1 to 3.0 mg/kg. Low normalized T-cell clonal expansion was also seen in some nonresponders.

This table comes from immunoSEQ multiplex PCR, and its TCRdb copy is limited to in-frame clones, with some not included. This sample has roughly 32,000 clones, with 81% found just once. Germline lookup yields CDR1 MNHEY and CDR2 SVGAGI. This CDR3 is built from 15 residues. V was pared by 0 bases and J by 0 bases, with 7 bases between. This clone came up a few times. Its antigen is not identified. Sampled blood was obtained at baseline, cycle 4 day 1, and cycle 7 day 1. This clonotype was sampled from an adult with an advanced solid tumor such as melanoma, head and neck, liver or kidney cancer. Material: CD4+ or CD8+ T cells sorted from blood, obtained in a trial of the OX40 agonist ivuxolimab. The chain combines TRBV6-5 with TRBJ2-3, with D unresolved. The CDR3 region has the DNA TGTGCCAGCAGTTACTCTTTCCTGAGCACAGATACGCAGTATTTT. It specifies CASSYSFLSTDTQYF.